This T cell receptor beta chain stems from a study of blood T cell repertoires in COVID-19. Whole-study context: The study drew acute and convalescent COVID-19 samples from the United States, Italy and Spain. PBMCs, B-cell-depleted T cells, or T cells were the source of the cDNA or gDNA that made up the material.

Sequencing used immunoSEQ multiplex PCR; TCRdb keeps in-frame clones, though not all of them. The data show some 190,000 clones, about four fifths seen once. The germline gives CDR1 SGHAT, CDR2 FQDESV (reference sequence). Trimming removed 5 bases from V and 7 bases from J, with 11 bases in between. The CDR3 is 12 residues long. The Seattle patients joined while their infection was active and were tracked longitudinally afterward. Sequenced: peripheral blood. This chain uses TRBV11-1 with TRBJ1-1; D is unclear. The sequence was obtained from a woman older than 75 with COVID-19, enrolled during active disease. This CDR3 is CASSPTTREAFF. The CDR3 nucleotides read TGTGCCAGCAGCCCAACGACACGTGAAGCTTTCTTT.